This T cell receptor beta chain was identified in a study of radiotherapy plus CTLA-4 blockade in lung cancer. Study information: Of the patients, roughly 17% showed objective responses and around 34% attained disease control.

Germline CDR1 and CDR2: SGHVS and FQNEAQ. CDR3 size: 15 residues. V lost 2 bases and J 4 bases, leaving 14 bases between the germline ends. Points on this clone: Its specificity is unknown.

Sequencing was performed with immunoSEQ multiplex PCR; in TCRdb, only in-frame clones are kept and a portion is missing. The sample lists tens of thousands of clones; approximately 84% were seen once. Study-level points and caveats: Radiotherapy plus ipilimumab was followed by expansion in blood of tumor-derived TCR clones.

V usage is TRBV7-8 and J usage is TRBJ1-1; D gene uncertain. This clonotype was sampled from a human donor with non-small cell lung cancer whose response to radiotherapy plus ipilimumab could not be evaluated. The sequencing used peripheral blood, collected from a patient treated with radiotherapy plus ipilimumab. The CDR3 sequence: CASSLKRLATTEAFF. CDR3 nucleotides: TGTGCCAGCAGCTTAAAACGGCTAGCGACCACTGAAGCTTTCTTT.